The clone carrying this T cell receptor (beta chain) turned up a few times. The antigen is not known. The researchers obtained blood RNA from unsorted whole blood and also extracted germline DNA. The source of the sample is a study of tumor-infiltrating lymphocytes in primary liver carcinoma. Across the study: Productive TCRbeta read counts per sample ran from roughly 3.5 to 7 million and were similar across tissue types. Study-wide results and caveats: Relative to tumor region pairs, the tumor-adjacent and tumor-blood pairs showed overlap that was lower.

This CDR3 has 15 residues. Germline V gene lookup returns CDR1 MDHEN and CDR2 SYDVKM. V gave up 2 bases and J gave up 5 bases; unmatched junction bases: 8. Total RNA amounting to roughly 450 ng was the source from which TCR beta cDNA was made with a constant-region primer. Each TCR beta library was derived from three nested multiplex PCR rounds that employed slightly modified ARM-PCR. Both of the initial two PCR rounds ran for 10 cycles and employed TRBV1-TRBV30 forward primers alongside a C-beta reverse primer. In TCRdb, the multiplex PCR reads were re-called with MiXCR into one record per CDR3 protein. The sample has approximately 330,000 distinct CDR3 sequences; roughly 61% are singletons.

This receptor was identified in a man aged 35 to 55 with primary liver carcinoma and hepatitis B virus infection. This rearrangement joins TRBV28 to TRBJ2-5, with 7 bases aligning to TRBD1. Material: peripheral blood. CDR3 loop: CASSLRGQKKETQYF. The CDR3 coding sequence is TGTGCCAGCAGTTTACGGGGACAGAAGAAGGAGACCCAGTACTTC.